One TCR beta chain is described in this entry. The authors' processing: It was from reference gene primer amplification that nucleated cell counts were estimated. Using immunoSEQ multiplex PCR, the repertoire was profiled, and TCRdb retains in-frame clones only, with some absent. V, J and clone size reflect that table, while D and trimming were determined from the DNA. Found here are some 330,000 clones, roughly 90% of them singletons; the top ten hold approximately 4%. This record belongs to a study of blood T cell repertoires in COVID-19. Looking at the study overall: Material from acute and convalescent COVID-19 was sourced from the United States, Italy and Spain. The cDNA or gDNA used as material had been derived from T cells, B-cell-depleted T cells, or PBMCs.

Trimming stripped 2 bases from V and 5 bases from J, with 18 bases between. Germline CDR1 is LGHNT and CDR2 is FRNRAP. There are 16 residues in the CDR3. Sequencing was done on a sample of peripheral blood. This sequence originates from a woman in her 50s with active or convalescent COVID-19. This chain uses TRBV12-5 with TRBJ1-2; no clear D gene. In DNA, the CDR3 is TGTGCTAGTGGTTTGATCGTGCCTGGAGGCACGTATGGCTACACCTTC. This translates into CASGLIVPGGTYGYTF.